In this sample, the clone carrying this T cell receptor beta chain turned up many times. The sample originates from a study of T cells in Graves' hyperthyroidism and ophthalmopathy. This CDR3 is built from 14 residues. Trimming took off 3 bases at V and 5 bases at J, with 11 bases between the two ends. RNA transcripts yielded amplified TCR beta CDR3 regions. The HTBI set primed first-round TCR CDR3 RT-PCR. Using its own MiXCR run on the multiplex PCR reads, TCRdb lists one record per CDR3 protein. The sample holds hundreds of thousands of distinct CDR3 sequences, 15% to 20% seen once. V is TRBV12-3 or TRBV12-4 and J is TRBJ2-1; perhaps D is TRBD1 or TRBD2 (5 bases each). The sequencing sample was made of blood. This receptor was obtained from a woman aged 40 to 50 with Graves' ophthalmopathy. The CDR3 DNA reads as TGTGCCAGCAGTTTGGATCGGGACGACAATGAGCAGTTCTTC. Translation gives CASSLDRDDNEQFF.